The TCR beta chain described here comes from a study of shared clonotypes between healthy human individuals. Study results and limitations: Apart from blood, nothing was sampled; tissue repertoires likely differ. Clonotypes not shared had lower generation probabilities than those common to all four donors.

The material for each subset, its genomic DNA, was split evenly across several immunoSEQ plates. Produced via immunoSEQ multiplex PCR; TCRdb's table is partial and in-frame only. The sample lists some 1,100,000 clones, 75% to 80% occurring once. CD4+ cells underwent separation, giving CD45RA+ naive and CD45RA-negative memory subsets. A remark on this clone: What it binds is not known.

Sequenced sample: memory CD4+ T cells from PBMCs. Subset defined: CD45RA-negative fraction. The sequence came from a man in his late teens or twenties in good health. Some clones in this sample may be carry-over from other donors' samples.

The DNA for the CDR3 is TGTGCCAGCAGCCCTGAGATGGGGGCGAAACAGCCCCAGCATTTT. Amino acid sequence: CASSPEMGAKQPQHF. The rearrangement links TRBV7-2 to TRBJ1-5; D might be TRBD1 (6 bases). Germline V CDR1 and CDR2: SGHTA, FQGNSA. V shed 5 bases and J shed 7 bases, with 18 bases lying between them. The CDR3 is 15 amino acids.